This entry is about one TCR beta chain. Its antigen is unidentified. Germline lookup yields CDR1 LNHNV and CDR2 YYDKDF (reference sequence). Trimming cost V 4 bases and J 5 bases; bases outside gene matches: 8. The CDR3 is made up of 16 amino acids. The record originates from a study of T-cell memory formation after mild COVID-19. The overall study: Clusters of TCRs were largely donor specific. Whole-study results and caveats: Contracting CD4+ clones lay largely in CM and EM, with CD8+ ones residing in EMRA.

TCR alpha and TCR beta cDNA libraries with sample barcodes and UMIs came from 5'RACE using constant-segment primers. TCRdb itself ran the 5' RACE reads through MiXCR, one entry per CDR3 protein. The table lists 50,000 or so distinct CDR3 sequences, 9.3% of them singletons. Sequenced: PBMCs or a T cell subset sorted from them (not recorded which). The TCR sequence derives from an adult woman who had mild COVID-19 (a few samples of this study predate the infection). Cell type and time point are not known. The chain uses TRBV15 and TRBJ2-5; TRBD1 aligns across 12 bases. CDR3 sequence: CATSTRGTGGRETQYF. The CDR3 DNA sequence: TGTGCCACCAGCACCCGTGGGACAGGGGGCCGGGAGACCCAGTACTTC.